The entry below gives a single T cell receptor (beta chain) sequence along with its context. This entry is derived from a study of identical twins. CDR1 and CDR2 (germline): DFQATT, SNEGSKA (reference sequence). Trimming shortened V by 3 bases and J by 9 bases, and 13 bases separated the two germline ends. The CDR3 sequence is 12 residues long. From the 5' RACE reads, TCRdb called clonotypes with MiXCR, one entry per CDR3 protein. The table has about 1.7 million distinct CDR3 sequences, around 29% seen once. Sample: cord blood. The rearrangement uses TRBV20-1 and TRBJ2-3; D gene ambiguous. The origin of this receptor is a newborn girl in good health. Written as DNA, the CDR3 is TGCAGTGCTAGGGCCGAGTCTCGGACGCAGTATTTT. Translating gives CSARAESRTQYF.